This TCR beta chain was documented in a study of blood T cell repertoires in COVID-19. Whole-study context: Researchers got acute and convalescent COVID-19 samples from the United States, Italy and Spain. In each case, the material was cDNA or gDNA derived from T cells, B-cell-depleted T cells, or PBMCs.

Trimming left V 8 bases short and J 4 bases short, with 15 bases between. Germline V gene data show CDR1 as SQVTM and CDR2 as ANQGSEA. The CDR3 runs 13 residues. The protocol was immunoSEQ multiplex PCR, while the TCRdb copy is restricted to in-frame clones and leaves out a portion. The table records roughly 30,000 clones, 85% to 90% of them present only once. The TCR sequence derives from a human donor in a cohort sampled during active COVID-19. Input material: peripheral blood. The chain uses TRBV29-1 and TRBJ1-5, with D perhaps TRBD1 (5 bases). The CDR3 DNA is TGCAGCATTGCAGGGCAAGGAAATCAGCCCCAGCATTTT. This sequence encodes CSIAGQGNQPQHF.